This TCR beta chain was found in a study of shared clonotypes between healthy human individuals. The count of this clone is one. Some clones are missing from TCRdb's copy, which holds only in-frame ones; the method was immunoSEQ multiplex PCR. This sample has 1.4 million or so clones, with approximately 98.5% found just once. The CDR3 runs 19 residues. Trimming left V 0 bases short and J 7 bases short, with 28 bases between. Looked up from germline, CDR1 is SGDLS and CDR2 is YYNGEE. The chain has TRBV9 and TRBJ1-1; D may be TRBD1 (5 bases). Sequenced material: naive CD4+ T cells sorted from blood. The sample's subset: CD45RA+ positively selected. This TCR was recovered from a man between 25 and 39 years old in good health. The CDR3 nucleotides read TGTGCCAGCAGCGTAGATGGTAGGTTAGCGAGGGGTCGGATGGATGAAGCTTTCTTT. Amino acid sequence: CASSVDGRLARGRMDEAFF.